The 21 T cell receptor beta chains in this list originate from one sample, sequenced in a study of cytomegalovirus exposure and HLA in healthy donors. 13 Jbeta primers and 60 Vbeta primers were used for the PCR. Libraries were prepared by immunoSEQ multiplex PCR; TCRdb keeps only in-frame clonotypes and omits some of them. The top ten hold about 3% of the sample, which has more than 45,000 clones, 75% to 80% seen once. The sample taken for sequencing was PBMCs. All receptors derive from a woman aged 40 to 49 in good health and CMV-seropositive.

CDR3 nucleotides: TGCGCCAGCAGCTTGGTGCCCAGGGGGGCGGGGGGCCGACCCTACGAGCAGTACTTC. This sequence encodes CASSLVPRGAGGRPYEQYF. The chain carries TRBV5-1 and TRBJ2-7; D may be TRBD2 (8 bases). The CDR3 is 19 amino acids. The germline V and J ends were trimmed by 0 bases and 2 bases, with 24 bases remaining between them. Germline CDR1 and CDR2: SGHRS and YFSETQ. Supplemented by reference TRBV5-1 and TRBJ2-7, the full variable domain reads KAGVTQTPRYLIKTRGQQVTLSCSPISGHRSVSWYQQTPGQGLQFLFEYFSETQRNKGNFPGRFSGRQFSNSRSEMNVSTLELGDSALYLCASSLVPRGAGGRPYEQYFGPGTRLTVT.

The chain couples TRBV29-1 to TRBJ2-7; the D gene is possibly TRBD1 (6 bases). The CDR3 is 11 residues long. The germline V and J ends were trimmed by 8 bases and 5 bases, with 13 bases remaining between them. Germline V gene lookup returns CDR1 SQVTM and CDR2 ANQGSEA. CDR3 amino acids: CSIRGAHEQYF. The CDR3 DNA reads TGCAGCATCAGGGGTGCCCACGAGCAGTACTTC.

The V and J genes are TRBV10-3 and TRBJ1-6; the D gene is possibly TRBD1 (6 bases). This CDR3 region has 12 residues. Trimming left V 5 bases short and J 12 bases short, with 11 bases between. Germline values: CDR1 ENHRY, CDR2 SYGVKD. This CDR3 reads CAISLDSQPLHF. The DNA for the CDR3 is TGTGCCATCAGTTTGGACAGCCAACCCCTCCACTTT.

The chain combines TRBV2 with TRBJ2-7, with 7 bases matching TRBD2. V lost 7 bases and J lost 6; bases outside the gene matches: 12. This CDR3 is built from 14 residues. CDR1 is SNHLY, CDR2 FYNNEI, per germline. This CDR3 reads CASNLGSIAGEQYF. The CDR3 coding sequence is TGTGCCAGCAACCTGGGCAGCATAGCGGGCGAGCAGTACTTC.

In this sample, this clone turned up once. CDR3 sequence: CASSSRDTSLLGGYTF. The CDR3 DNA follows: TGTGCCAGCAGCTCCCGGGACACCTCGCTCCTGGGTGGCTACACCTTC. The gene calls are TRBV5-8 and TRBJ1-2; D is perhaps TRBD1 (6 bases). Per germline, CDR1 SGHTS and CDR2 YDEGEE. The CDR3 has 16 amino acids. Trimming took 3 bases from V and 7 from J, leaving 22 bases between them.

The chain couples TRBV23-1 to TRBJ1-1, with no clear D. TRBV23-1 qualifies as an ORF whose function is uncertain. V was shortened by 4 bases and J by 2 bases, with 14 bases between the two germline ends. The CDR3 is 15 amino acids. The CDR3 sequence is CASSPLPLTNTEAFF. The DNA of the CDR3 is TGCGCCAGCAGTCCCTTGCCCTTAACAAACACTGAAGCTTTCTTT.

This chain links TRBV30 with TRBJ2-2, with TRBD1 matching 7 bases. Germline trimming cut 3 bases from V and 4 bases from J; bases unmatched to any gene: 2. The germline V gene encodes CDR1 GTSNPN and CDR2 SVGIG (reference sequence). The CDR3 runs 13 residues. The CDR3 sequence: CAWSGQVTGELFF. The CDR3 bases are TGTGCCTGGAGCGGACAGGTCACCGGGGAGCTGTTTTTT.

The V gene is TRBV5-1, the J gene TRBJ2-7; 9 nucleotides agree with TRBD1. Germline V gene sequence: CDR1 SGHRS, CDR2 YFSETQ. The CDR3 is 13 residues long. The V gene end was trimmed by 4 bases and the J gene end by 6 bases; junction bases not matched to a gene: 5. This CDR3 reads CASSRQGDGEQYF. The CDR3 DNA follows: TGCGCCAGCAGCCGACAGGGGGACGGCGAGCAGTACTTC.

V and J are TRBV4-2 and TRBJ1-2; no reliable D call. Per the germline V gene, CDR1 is LGHNA and CDR2 is YNFKEQ. There are 17 residues in the CDR3. With 0 bases removed from V and 7 bases from J, the gap between germline ends came to 21 bases. The CDR3 DNA follows: TGTGCCAGCAGCCAAGAAGTGCGGGCTACAGCGTCGTTTGGCTACACCTTC. Its protein is CASSQEVRATASFGYTF.

V and J are TRBV6-4 and TRBJ1-1, with 10 bases matching TRBD1. This CDR3 spans 16 amino acids. CDR1 MRHNA and CDR2 SNTAGT come from the germline V gene. After removal of 0 bases from V and 3 bases from J, the junction contained 4 bases not matched to a gene. This CDR3 reads CASSDSDDRGHTEAFF. The CDR3 coding sequence is TGTGCCAGCAGTGACTCGGATGACAGGGGGCACACTGAAGCTTTCTTT.

The rearrangement uses TRBV19 and TRBJ2-3; 11 bases match TRBD1. After removal of 8 bases from V and 4 bases from J, the junction contained 5 bases not matched to a gene. The CDR3 runs to 14 residues. Per germline, CDR1 LNHDA and CDR2 SQIVND (reference sequence). CDR3 amino acids: CASVDRGRPDTQYF. The CDR3 region has the DNA TGTGCCAGTGTGGACAGGGGGCGCCCAGATACGCAGTATTTT.

The chain employs TRBV5-1 and TRBJ2-1, with D maybe TRBD2 (6 bases). The V gene lost 4 bases and the J gene lost 16 bases, with 21 bases spanning the gap. The V gene's germline CDR1 is SGHRS and CDR2 YFSETQ. The CDR3 is 13 amino acids. The CDR3 loop reads CASSPPEDYLEFF. CDR3 in DNA: TGCGCCAGCAGCCCACCCGAGGACTACTTGGAATTCTTC.

V is TRBV7-9 and J is TRBJ1-6; D remains unclear. V shed 5 bases and J shed 5 bases, with 16 bases lying between them. Germline CDR1 reads SEHNR; CDR2 reads FQNEAQ (reference sequence). The length of the CDR3 is 16 residues. In nucleotides, the CDR3 is TGTGCCAGCAGCCCCAGCGTCGGCCCCAATAATTCACCCCTCCACTTT. Its protein is CASSPSVGPNNSPLHF. The full variable domain, completed using reference TRBV7-9 and TRBJ1-6, is DTGVSQNPRHKITKRGQNVTFRCDPISEHNRLYWYRQTLGQGPEFLTYFQNEAQLEKSRLLSDRFSAERPKGSFSTLEIQRTEQGDSAMYLCASSPSVGPNNSPLHFGNGTRLTVT.

This chain joins TRBV29-1 and TRBJ2-1, with D hard to call. The V gene's germline CDR1 is SQVTM and CDR2 ANQGSEA. Trimming took off 5 bases at V and 8 bases at J, with 10 bases between the two ends. This CDR3 comprises 11 residues. CDR3 residues: CSVRPGYEQFF. CDR3 nucleotide sequence: TGCAGCGTTAGGCCAGGTTATGAGCAGTTCTTC.

The chain recombines TRBV27 with TRBJ1-1, with TRBD1 matching over 7 bases. In germline, CDR1 is MNHEY, CDR2 SMNVEV (reference sequence). The V segment lost 3 bases and the J segment 1 base; nucleotides outside the gene matches: 2. CDR3 length equals 14 residues. For the CDR3, the DNA is TGTGCCAGCAGTTTTGGACAGGCGAACACTGAAGCTTTCTTT. Amino acids: CASSFGQANTEAFF.

V usage is TRBV6-5 and J usage is TRBJ2-2, with unresolved D. The CDR3 totals 14 residues. Trimming left V 8 bases short and J 5 bases short, with 15 bases between. The V gene's germline CDR1 is MNHEY and CDR2 SVGAGI. The CDR3 DNA follows: TGTGCCAGCGGGTCGGGTAGCCCAACCGGGGAGCTGTTTTTT. It translates to CASGSGSPTGELFF.

The chain recombines TRBV14 with TRBJ2-5; 11 bases line up with TRBD1. The CDR3 runs to 14 residues. The germline V gene encodes CDR1 SGHDN and CDR2 FVKESK. J lost 4 bases, V lost 5 bases, and 3 bases had no gene match. The CDR3 is CASSGTGGRETQYF. The DNA of the CDR3 is TGTGCCAGCAGCGGGACAGGGGGGCGAGAGACCCAGTACTTC.

In its sample, this clone was seen a few times. The rearrangement uses TRBV19 and TRBJ2-5, with 7 positions matching TRBD1. The V gene's germline CDR1 is LNHDA and CDR2 SQIVND (reference sequence). V lost 3 bases, J lost 5 bases, and 0 bases stayed unmatched. The length of the CDR3 is 12 residues. The CDR3 DNA reads TGTGCCAGTAGTATGACAGGGGAGACCCAGTACTTC. The encoded protein is CASSMTGETQYF.

This sequence joins TRBV11-2 and TRBJ2-7, with 9 bases aligning to TRBD1. CDR1 and CDR2 from the germline V gene are SGHAT and FQNNGV. The CDR3 runs 15 residues. J was trimmed by 6 bases and V by 1 base; bases with no gene match: 7. The CDR3 sequence is CASSLGGTGQAEQYF. CDR3 coding DNA: TGTGCCAGCAGCTTAGGGGGGACAGGGCAGGCCGAGCAGTACTTC.

The chain employs TRBV9 and TRBJ1-2, with 11 nucleotides matching TRBD1. V lost 3 bases to trimming and J lost 7 bases; unmatched junction nucleotides: 14. This CDR3 comprises 17 residues. CDR1 and CDR2 (germline): SGDLS, YYNGEE. The CDR3 DNA reads as TGTGCCAGCAGCGCGTCAATACCGGGACAGGGGGTCGCTGGCTACACCTTC. It is translated as CASSASIPGQGVAGYTF.

The rearrangement links TRBV5-1 to TRBJ2-7; 8 positions agree with TRBD2. Germline assignment: CDR1 SGHRS and CDR2 YFSETQ. The CDR3 is made up of 14 amino acids. V was clipped by 7 bases and J by 1 base; unmatched bases: 7. Here the CDR3 reads CASGDGGASYEQYF. CDR3 DNA sequence: TGCGCCAGCGGCGACGGGGGGGCGTCCTACGAGCAGTACTTC.